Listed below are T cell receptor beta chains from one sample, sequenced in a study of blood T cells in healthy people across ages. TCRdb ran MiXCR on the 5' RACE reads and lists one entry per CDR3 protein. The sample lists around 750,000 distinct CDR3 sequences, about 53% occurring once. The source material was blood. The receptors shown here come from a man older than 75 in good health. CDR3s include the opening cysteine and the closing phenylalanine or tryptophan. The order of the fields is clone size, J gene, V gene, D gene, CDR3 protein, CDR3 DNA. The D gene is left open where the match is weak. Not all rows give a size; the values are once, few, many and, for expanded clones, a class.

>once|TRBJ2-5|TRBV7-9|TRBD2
CASSLAINAGRKETQYF
TGTGCCAGCAGCTTAGCAATCAACGCCGGGAGGAAAGAGACCCAGTACTTC
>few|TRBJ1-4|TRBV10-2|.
CASSIGRGLFF
TGCGCCAGCAGCATAGGACGGGGGCTGTTTTTT
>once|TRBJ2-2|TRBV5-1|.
CASSPLGSNTGELFF
TGCGCCAGCAGCCCACTGGGGTCGAACACCGGGGAGCTGTTTTTT
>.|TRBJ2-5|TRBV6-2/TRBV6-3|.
CASSSHGVRETQYF
TGTGCCAGCAGTTCCCATGGGGTCCGGGAGACCCAGTACTTC
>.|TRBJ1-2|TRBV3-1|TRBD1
CASSPGQGISGGYTF
TGTGCCAGCAGCCCAGGACAGGGGATCTCTGGTGGCTACACCTTC
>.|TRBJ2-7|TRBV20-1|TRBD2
CSAFSRTSGSPTYEQYF
TGCAGTGCTTTTTCCCGGACTAGCGGGAGCCCCACCTACGAGCAGTACTTC
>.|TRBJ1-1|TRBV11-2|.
CASSSRTDFTEAFF
TGTGCCAGCAGCTCCCGGACCGATTTCACTGAAGCTTTCTTT
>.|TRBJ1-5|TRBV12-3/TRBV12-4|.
CASSSQVNQPQHF
TGTGCCAGCAGTTCACAAGTAAATCAGCCCCAGCATTTT
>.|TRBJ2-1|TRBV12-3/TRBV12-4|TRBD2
CASSSGTRSQNEQFF
TGTGCCAGCAGTTCCGGGACTAGGTCTCAGAATGAGCAGTTCTTC
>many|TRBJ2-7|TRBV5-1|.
CASSPRTDSYEQYF
TGTGCCAGCAGCCCACGGACAGACTCCTACGAGCAGTACTTC
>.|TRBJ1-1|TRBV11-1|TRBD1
CASSQTGTGVLGAFF
TGTGCCAGCAGCCAAACCGGGACAGGGGTCCTGGGGGCTTTCTTT
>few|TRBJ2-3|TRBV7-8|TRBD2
CASSLGVAGGPRTDTQYF
TGTGCCAGCAGCTTAGGGGTAGCGGGAGGGCCTCGGACAGATACGCAGTATTTT
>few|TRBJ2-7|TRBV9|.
CASSVGATPYEQYF
TGTGCCAGCAGCGTAGGGGCTACACCCTACGAGCAGTACTTC
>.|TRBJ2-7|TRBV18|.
CASSTRAVSYNEQYF
TGTGCCAGCTCGACGAGGGCTGTATCCTACAATGAGCAGTACTTC
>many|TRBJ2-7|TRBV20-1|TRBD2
CSARDGTSVYEQYF
TGCAGTGCTAGAGACGGGACTAGCGTCTACGAGCAGTACTTC
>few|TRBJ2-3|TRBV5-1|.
CASSSGQTPDTQYF
TGCGCCAGCAGCTCAGGACAAACGCCAGATACGCAGTATTTT
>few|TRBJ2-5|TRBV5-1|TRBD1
CASSLVGQGQETQYF
TGCGCCAGCAGCTTGGTCGGACAGGGGCAAGAGACCCAGTACTTC
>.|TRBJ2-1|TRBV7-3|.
CASSFLGRGGSYNEQFF
TGTGCCAGCAGCTTCTTGGGTCGGGGCGGCTCCTACAATGAGCAGTTCTTC
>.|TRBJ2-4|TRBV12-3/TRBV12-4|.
CASSLALGAPYGQYF
TGTGCCAGCAGTTTAGCCCTAGGTGCGCCATATGGGCAGTACTTC
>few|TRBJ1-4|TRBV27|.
CASSFTGTYNEKLFF
TGTGCCAGCAGTTTTACAGGGACCTATAATGAAAAACTGTTTTTT
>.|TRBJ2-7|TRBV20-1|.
CSLPYSYEQYF
TGCAGTTTACCGTACTCCTACGAGCAGTACTTC
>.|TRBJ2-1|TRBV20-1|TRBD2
CSAPVGTSGRARYNEQFF
TGCAGTGCTCCCGTGGGGACTAGCGGGAGGGCACGGTACAATGAGCAGTTCTTC
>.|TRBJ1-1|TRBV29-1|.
CSGRDRRGTEAFF
TGCAGCGGACGGGACCGGAGGGGCACTGAAGCTTTCTTT
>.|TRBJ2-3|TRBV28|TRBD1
CASSSTGQGYRDTQYF
TGTGCCAGCAGTTCCACGGGACAGGGCTATAGAGATACGCAGTATTTT
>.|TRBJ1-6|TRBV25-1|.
CASSEAGANNSPLHF
TGTGCCAGCAGTGAAGCTGGGGCTAATAATTCACCCCTCCACTTT
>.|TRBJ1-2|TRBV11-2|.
CASSLGGTTTF
TGTGCCAGCAGCTTAGGCGGGACAACCACCTTC
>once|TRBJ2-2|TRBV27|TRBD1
CASGTVGFTGELFF
TGTGCCAGCGGGACAGTAGGATTTACCGGGGAGCTGTTTTTT
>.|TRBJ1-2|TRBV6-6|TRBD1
CASSLGQDNYGYTF
TGTGCCAGCAGTTTAGGACAGGACAACTATGGCTACACCTTC
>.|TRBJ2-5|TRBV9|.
CASSVVYWETQYF
TGTGCCAGCAGCGTAGTGTATTGGGAGACCCAGTACTTC
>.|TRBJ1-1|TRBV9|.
CASSVGLRQNTEAFF
TGTGCCAGCAGCGTAGGCCTCAGACAGAACACTGAAGCTTTCTTT
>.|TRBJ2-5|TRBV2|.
CASSTSETQYF
TGTGCCAGCAGTACAAGCGAGACCCAGTACTTC
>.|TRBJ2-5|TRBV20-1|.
CSAPRAGSQETQYF
TGCAGTGCCCCAAGGGCAGGGTCGCAAGAGACCCAGTACTTC
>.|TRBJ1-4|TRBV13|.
CASKEIGGEKLFF
TGTGCCAGCAAGGAAATTGGAGGGGAAAAACTGTTTTTT
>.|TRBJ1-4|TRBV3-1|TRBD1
CASSIQGGQNEKLFF
TGTGCCAGCAGCATTCAAGGGGGCCAAAATGAAAAACTGTTTTTT
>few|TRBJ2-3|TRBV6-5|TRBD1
CASKQGADTQYF
TGTGCCAGCAAACAGGGGGCAGATACGCAGTATTTT
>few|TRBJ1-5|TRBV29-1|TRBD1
CSVGQGANQPQHF
TGCAGCGTTGGACAGGGGGCCAATCAGCCCCAGCATTTT
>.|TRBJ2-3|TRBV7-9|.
CASRPASSTDTQYF
TGTGCCAGCAGGCCCGCTAGCAGCACAGATACGCAGTATTTT
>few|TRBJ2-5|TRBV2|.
CASIHFQETQYF
TGTGCCAGCATTCACTTCCAAGAGACCCAGTACTTC
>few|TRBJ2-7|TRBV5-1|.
CASSSPTGTIGEQYF
TGCGCCAGCAGCTCGCCTACGGGGACGATCGGCGAGCAGTACTTC
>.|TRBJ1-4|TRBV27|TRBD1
CASSTGTGAPTNEKLFF
TGTGCCAGCAGCACCGGGACAGGGGCACCAACTAATGAAAAACTGTTTTTT
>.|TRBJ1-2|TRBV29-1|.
CSVRSENYGYTF
TGCAGCGTTCGGTCGGAAAACTATGGCTACACCTTC
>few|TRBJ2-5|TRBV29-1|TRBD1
CSVLQGAETQYF
TGCAGCGTGTTACAGGGGGCAGAGACCCAGTACTTC
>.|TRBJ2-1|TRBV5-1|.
CASSPAAPYNEQFF
TGCGCCAGCAGCCCGGCGGCCCCCTACAATGAGCAGTTCTTC
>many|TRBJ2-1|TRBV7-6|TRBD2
CASSESGRANREQFF
TGTGCCAGCAGCGAGAGCGGGAGGGCGAACCGTGAGCAGTTCTTC
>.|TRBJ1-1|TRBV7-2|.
CASSLFEGGTEAFF
TGTGCCAGCAGCTTATTTGAGGGAGGCACTGAAGCTTTCTTT
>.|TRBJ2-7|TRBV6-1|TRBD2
CASRSSGRRHEQYF
TGTGCCAGCAGGTCTAGCGGGAGGAGGCACGAGCAGTACTTC
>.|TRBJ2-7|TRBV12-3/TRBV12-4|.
CASSPGTPYEQYF
TGTGCCAGCAGTCCGGGAACGCCCTACGAGCAGTACTTC
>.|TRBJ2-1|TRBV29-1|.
CSVVASYNEQFF
TGCAGCGTTGTCGCCTCCTACAATGAGCAGTTCTTC
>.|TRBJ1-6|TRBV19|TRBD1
CASSPTTGTVTDSPLHF
TGTGCCAGTAGTCCGACGACAGGGACGGTAACGGACTCACCCCTCCACTTT
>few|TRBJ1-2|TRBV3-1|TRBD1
CASSTRSGTGSTF
TGTGCCAGCAGCACTCGATCCGGGACAGGGTCCACCTTC
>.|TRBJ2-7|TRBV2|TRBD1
CARGTGPYEQYF
TGTGCCAGGGGGACAGGACCCTACGAGCAGTACTTC
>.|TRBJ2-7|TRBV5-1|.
CASSFGSPSKQYF
TGCGCCAGCAGCTTCGGCAGCCCCTCCAAGCAGTACTTC
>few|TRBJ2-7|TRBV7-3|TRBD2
CASSPAERGGSYNEQYF
TGTGCCAGCAGCCCGGCGGAACGCGGGGGGTCCTACAATGAGCAGTACTTC
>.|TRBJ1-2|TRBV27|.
CASSPVRDYGYTF
TGTGCCAGCAGTCCAGTGAGGGACTATGGCTACACCTTC
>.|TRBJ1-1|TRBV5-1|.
CASSATGVSEAFF
TGCGCCAGCAGCGCAACAGGTGTCTCTGAAGCTTTCTTT